What follows are 9 T cell receptor beta chains derived from one specimen sequenced in a study of T cells after yellow fever vaccination. Each CDR3 protein gets one entry after TCRdb re-called the 5' RACE reads with MiXCR. This sample has hundreds of thousands of distinct CDR3 sequences, with roughly 12% found just once. The material sequenced was PBMCs, taken on the day of the yellow fever booster vaccination. These receptors were taken from a man aged 30 to 39 who received the YFV17D yellow fever vaccine.

This clonotype turned up a few times. CDR3: CATSDSRASGRTYNEQFF. The CDR3 DNA follows: TGTGCCACCAGTGATTCCCGGGCTAGCGGGAGGACTTACAATGAGCAGTTCTTC. The genes are TRBV24-1 and TRBJ2-1; 11 bases agree with TRBD2. The V segment lost 2 bases and the J segment 4 bases; nucleotides outside the gene matches: 9. The CDR3 covers 18 residues. The germline gives CDR1 KGHDR, CDR2 SFDVKD.

A note on this clonotype: An end of the junction differs from the germline gene, which may be a read error. V gene TRBV7-3 combines with J gene TRBJ2-7, with no clear D. Germline CDR1 SGHTA, CDR2 FQGTGA. The CDR3 length is 13 residues. The CDR3 loop reads CASSRFASDEQYF. The CDR3 region has the DNA TGTGCCAGCAGCCGTTTTGCCTCCGACGAGCAGTACTTC.

This clonotype was recorded a few times. The genes are TRBV5-1 and TRBJ2-7; TRBD2 might be the D (6 bases). The CDR3 length is 15 residues. Germline V gene data show CDR1 as SGHRS and CDR2 as YFSETQ. V lost 0 bases and J 6 bases, leaving 16 bases between the germline ends. CDR3 sequence (DNA): TGCGCCAGCAGCTTGGATGCGAAGGGAGGTCGCGAGCAGTACTTC. Protein: CASSLDAKGGREQYF.

The chain employs TRBV24-1 and TRBJ2-2; weak D call: TRBD1 (5 bases). Trimming removed 8 bases at V and 0 bases at J, with 9 bases between. CDR3 size: 14 residues. CDR1 and CDR2 from the germline V gene are KGHDR and SFDVKD. Here the CDR3 reads CATMDTANTGELFF. The CDR3 DNA is TGTGCCACCATGGACACCGCGAACACCGGGGAGCTGTTTTTT.

The rearrangement links TRBV12-3 or TRBV12-4 to TRBJ2-1, with 8 bases that match TRBD2. V dropped 7 bases and J dropped 7; count of bases not matched to a gene: 9. CDR3 length equals 14 residues. The CDR3 nucleotides are TGTGCCAGCAATTTCGGACTAGCAGTAAATGAGCAGTTCTTC. Its protein is CASNFGLAVNEQFF.

J is TRBJ2-3 and V is TRBV5-6, with D tentatively TRBD1 (5 bases). The length of the CDR3 is 13 residues. The ends were cut back, 9 bases at V and 2 bases at J, with 13 bases in the middle. From germline, CDR1 is SGHDT and CDR2 YYEEEE. The CDR3: CATAKGNTDTQYF. Written as DNA, the CDR3 is TGTGCCACCGCAAAGGGGAACACAGATACGCAGTATTTT.

There are many counts of this clonotype. The genes are TRBV12-3 or TRBV12-4 and TRBJ2-7; 13 bases are shared with TRBD2. This CDR3 has 15 residues. V was clipped by 5 bases and J by 3 bases; unmatched bases: 4. The CDR3 coding sequence is TGTGCCAGCAGTGACCGGACTAGCGGGAGCTACGAGCAGTACTTC. This encodes CASSDRTSGSYEQYF.

There are a few counts of this clonotype. V is TRBV5-1 and J is TRBJ1-4; TRBD1 is a possible D gene (5 bases). The CDR3 is 16 residues long. Germline values: CDR1 SGHRS, CDR2 YFSETQ. Trimming pared 0 bases from V and 0 bases from J, leaving 9 bases between. The CDR3 DNA reads TGCGCCAGCAGCTTGGGACAGACAGCAACTAATGAAAAACTGTTTTTT. As protein: CASSLGQTATNEKLFF.

This clonotype was picked up many times. The gene calls are TRBV7-3 and TRBJ2-3; 9 bases agree with TRBD1. Germline lookup yields CDR1 SGHTA and CDR2 FQGTGA. The CDR3 loop spans 14 amino acids. V was pared by 3 bases and J by 3 bases, with 1 base of the junction left unmatched. CDR3 amino acids: CASSFDRGTDTQYF. As DNA, the CDR3 is TGTGCCAGCAGCTTCGACAGGGGGACAGATACGCAGTATTTT.